This T cell receptor (beta chain) was observed in a study of blood T cell repertoires in COVID-19. Background on the study: There were acute and convalescent COVID-19 samples, and they came from the United States, Italy and Spain. PBMCs, B-cell-depleted T cells, or T cells were the source of the cDNA or gDNA that made up the material.

As processed by the authors: From reference gene primer amplification, estimates of nucleated cell counts were derived. Assay: immunoSEQ multiplex PCR; the TCRdb copy retains only in-frame clones and omits some. V, J and clone size reflect that table, while D and trimming were determined from the DNA. The sample lists 270,000 or so clones, about 83% seen once, with around 10% in the top ten. This CDR3 contains 13 residues. In germline, CDR1 is SGDLS, CDR2 YYNGEE. V lost 0 bases and J lost 10; bases outside the gene matches: 4. This chain connects TRBV9 to TRBJ2-1; 7 bases are a match to TRBD1. This sequence originates from a woman aged 50 to 60 who had recovered from COVID-19. The sequencing input was peripheral blood. Here the CDR3 DNA reads TGTGCCAGCAGCGTAGGAGGGGGCACGGAGCAGTTCTTC. This codes for CASSVGGGTEQFF. The variable domain in full, completed from reference TRBV9 and TRBJ2-1, reads DSGVTQTPKHLITATGQRVTLRCSPRSGDLSVYWYQQSLDQGLQFLIQYYNGEERAKGNILERFSAQQFPDLHSELNLSSLELGDSALYFCASSVGGGTEQFFGPGTRLTVL.